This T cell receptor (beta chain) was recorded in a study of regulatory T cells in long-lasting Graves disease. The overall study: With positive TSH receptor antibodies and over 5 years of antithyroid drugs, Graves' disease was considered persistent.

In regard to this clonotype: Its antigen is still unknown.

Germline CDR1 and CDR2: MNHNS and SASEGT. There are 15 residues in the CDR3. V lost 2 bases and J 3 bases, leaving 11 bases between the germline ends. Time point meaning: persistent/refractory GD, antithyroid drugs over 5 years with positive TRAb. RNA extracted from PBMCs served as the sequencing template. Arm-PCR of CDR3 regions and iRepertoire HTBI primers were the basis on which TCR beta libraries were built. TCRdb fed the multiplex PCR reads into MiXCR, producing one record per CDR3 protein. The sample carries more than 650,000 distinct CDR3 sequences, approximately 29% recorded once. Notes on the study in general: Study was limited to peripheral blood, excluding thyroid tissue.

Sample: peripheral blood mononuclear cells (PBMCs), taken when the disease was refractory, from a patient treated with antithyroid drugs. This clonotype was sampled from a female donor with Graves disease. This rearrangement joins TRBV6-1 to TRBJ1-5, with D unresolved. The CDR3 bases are TGTGCCAGCAGTGAACAAAGGGCCAACAATCAGCCCCAGCATTTT. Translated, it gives CASSEQRANNQPQHF.